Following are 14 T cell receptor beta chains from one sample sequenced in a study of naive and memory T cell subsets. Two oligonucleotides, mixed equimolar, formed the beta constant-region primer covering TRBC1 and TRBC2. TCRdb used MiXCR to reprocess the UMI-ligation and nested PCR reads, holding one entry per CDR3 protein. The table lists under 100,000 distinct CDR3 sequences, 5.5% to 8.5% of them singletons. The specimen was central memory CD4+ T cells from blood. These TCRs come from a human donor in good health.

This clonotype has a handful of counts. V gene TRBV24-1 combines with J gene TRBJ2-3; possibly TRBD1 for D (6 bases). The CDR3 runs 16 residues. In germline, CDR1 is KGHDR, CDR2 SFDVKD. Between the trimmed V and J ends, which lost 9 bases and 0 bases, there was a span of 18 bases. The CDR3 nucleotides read TGTGCCACCCAAAAGACAGGCCCAACAAGCACAGATACGCAGTATTTT. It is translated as CATQKTGPTSTDTQYF.

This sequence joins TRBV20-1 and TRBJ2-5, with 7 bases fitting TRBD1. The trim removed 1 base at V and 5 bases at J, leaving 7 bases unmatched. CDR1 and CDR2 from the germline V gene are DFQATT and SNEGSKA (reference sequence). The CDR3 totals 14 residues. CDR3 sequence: CSARGGTEDETQYF. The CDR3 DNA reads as TGCAGTGCTAGAGGTGGGACAGAGGACGAGACCCAGTACTTC.

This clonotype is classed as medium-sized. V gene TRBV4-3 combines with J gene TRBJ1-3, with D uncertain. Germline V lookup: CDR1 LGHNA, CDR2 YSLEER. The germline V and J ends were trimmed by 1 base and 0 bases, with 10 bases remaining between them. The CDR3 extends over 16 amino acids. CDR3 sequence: CASSQGQTPSGNTIYF. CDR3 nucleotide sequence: TGCGCCAGCAGCCAAGGGCAAACCCCCTCTGGAAACACCATATATTTT.

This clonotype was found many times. CDR3 amino acids: CSARPPGLGNQPQHF. The CDR3 DNA reads as TGCAGTGCTAGACCCCCAGGGTTGGGCAATCAGCCCCAGCATTTT. The rearrangement joins TRBV20-1 to TRBJ1-5; possibly TRBD1 for D (5 bases). V was trimmed by 2 bases and J by 2 bases, leaving 13 bases between them. This CDR3 spans 15 amino acids. Germline V gene sequence: CDR1 DFQATT, CDR2 SNEGSKA (reference sequence).

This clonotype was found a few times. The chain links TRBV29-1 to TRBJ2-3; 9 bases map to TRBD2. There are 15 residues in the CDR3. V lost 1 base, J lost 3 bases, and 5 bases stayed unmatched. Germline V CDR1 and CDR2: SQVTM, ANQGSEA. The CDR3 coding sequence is TGCAGCGTTGAAGGGCGGGAGGGCCAGACAGATACGCAGTATTTT. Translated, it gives CSVEGREGQTDTQYF.

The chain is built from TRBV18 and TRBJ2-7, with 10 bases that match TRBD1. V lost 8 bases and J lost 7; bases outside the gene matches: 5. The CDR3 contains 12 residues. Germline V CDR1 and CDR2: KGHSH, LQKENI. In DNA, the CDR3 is TGTGCCAGCGCCGGGACAGGGGATGAGCAGTACTTC. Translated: CASAGTGDEQYF.

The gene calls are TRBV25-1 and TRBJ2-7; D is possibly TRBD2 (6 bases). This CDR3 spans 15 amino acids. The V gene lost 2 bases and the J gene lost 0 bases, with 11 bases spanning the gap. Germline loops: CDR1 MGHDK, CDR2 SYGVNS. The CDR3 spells CASSERDLDSYEQYF. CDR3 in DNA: TGTGCCAGCAGTGAACGGGACTTAGACTCCTACGAGCAGTACTTC.

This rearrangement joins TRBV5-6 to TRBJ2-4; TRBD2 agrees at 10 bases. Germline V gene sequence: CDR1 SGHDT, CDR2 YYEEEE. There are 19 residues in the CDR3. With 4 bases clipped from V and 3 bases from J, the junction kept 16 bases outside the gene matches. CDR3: CASSAGGSGGRPLKNIQYF. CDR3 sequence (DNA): TGTGCCAGCAGCGCCGGGGGTAGCGGGGGGAGGCCCCTCAAAAACATTCAGTACTTC.

The CDR3 loop is CASSQSYRATNEKLFF. The CDR3 nucleotides are TGCGCCAGCAGCCAATCCTACAGAGCAACTAATGAAAAACTGTTTTTT. The chain joins TRBV4-1 to TRBJ1-4; no clear D gene. Germline V lookup: CDR1 MGHRA, CDR2 YSYEKL. This CDR3 has 16 residues. V lost 2 bases and J 0 bases, leaving 10 bases between the germline ends.

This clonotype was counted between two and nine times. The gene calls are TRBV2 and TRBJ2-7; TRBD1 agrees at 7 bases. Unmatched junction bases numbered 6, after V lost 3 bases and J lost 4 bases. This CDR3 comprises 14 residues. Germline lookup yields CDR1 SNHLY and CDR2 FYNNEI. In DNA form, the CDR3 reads TGTGCCAGCAGTGAGCAGGGGGTGTGGTACGAGCAGTACTTC. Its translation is CASSEQGVWYEQYF.

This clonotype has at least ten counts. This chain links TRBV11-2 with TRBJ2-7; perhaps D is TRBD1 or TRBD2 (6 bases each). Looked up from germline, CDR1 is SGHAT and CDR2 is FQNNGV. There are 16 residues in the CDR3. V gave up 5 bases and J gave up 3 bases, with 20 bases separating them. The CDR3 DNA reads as TGTGCCAGCAGCCCGCCGGGGGCCGAAGCTTACTACGAGCAGTACTTC. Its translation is CASSPPGAEAYYEQYF. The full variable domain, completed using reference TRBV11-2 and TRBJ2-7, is EAGVAQSPRYKIIEKRQSVAFWCNPISGHATLYWYQQILGQGPKLLIQFQNNGVVDDSQLPKDRFSAERLKGVDSTLKIQPAKLEDSAVYLCASSPPGAEAYYEQYFGPGTRLTVT.

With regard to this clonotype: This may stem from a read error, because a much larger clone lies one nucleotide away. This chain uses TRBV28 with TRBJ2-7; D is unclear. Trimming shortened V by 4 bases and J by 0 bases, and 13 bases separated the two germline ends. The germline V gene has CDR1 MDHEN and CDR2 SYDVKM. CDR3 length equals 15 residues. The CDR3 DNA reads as TGTGCCAGCAGTTCCGAATCAACCCCCTCCTACGAGCAGTACTTC. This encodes CASSSESTPSYEQYF.

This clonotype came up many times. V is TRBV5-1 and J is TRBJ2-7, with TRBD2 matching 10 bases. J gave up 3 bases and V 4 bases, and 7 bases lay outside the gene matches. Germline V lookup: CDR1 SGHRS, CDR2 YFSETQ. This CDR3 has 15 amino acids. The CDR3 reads CASSPPSSGSYEQYF. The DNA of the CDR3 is TGCGCCAGCAGCCCCCCGTCTAGCGGGAGCTACGAGCAGTACTTC.

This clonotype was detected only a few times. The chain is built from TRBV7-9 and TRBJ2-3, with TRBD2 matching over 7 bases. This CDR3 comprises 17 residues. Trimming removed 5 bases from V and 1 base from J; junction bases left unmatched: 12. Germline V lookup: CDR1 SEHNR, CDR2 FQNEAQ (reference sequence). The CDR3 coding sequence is TGTGCCAGCAGCCAGGGTGCTAGCGGCAGCCGCACAGATACGCAGTATTTT. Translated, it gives CASSQGASGSRTDTQYF.